Here is one TCR beta chain with its context. No antigen is known for it. TCRdb's copy holds only in-frame clones and misses some; the assay was immunoSEQ multiplex PCR. The sample lists approximately 76,000 clones, around 88% occurring once. CDR3 length: 15 residues. The V and J ends lost 0 bases and 4 bases, in that order; junction bases with no gene match: 6. The germline CDR1 and CDR2 sequences are SGHRS and YFSETQ. This entry belongs to a study of T cell responses to AZD1222 COVID-19 vaccine. Across the study: Recipients boosted at about 4 weeks or about 12 weeks are pooled. Notes on the study in general: Spike-specific TCR breadth and depth grew following two AZD1222 doses. Among the donors, most were white British and more were female, and clonal diversity was possibly underestimated.

The gene calls are TRBV5-1 and TRBJ2-5; 7 positions agree with TRBD1. The TCR sequence derives from an adult in good health. The sample consisted of peripheral blood, taken on day 0 of AZD1222 vaccination. The CDR3 sequence: CASSLGDRGGETQYF. For the CDR3, the DNA is TGCGCCAGCAGCTTGGGGGACAGAGGCGGAGAGACCCAGTACTTC.